A selection of T cell receptor beta chains follows, all from one sample in a study of blood T cells in healthy people across ages. Each CDR3 protein is one row after TCRdb ran MiXCR on the 5' RACE reads. The table lists about 1.4 million distinct CDR3 sequences, almost 60% of them singletons. The material sequenced was blood. These receptors all come from a man aged 18 to 29 in good health. The CDR3 runs from the conserved cysteine through the conserved F or W. The D gene is left open where the match is weak. Part of the rows lack a size; the others show once, few, many or a class for expanded clones.

TGTGCCAGCAGCCAGAATTTAGGCACAGATACGCAGTATTTT | CASSQNLGTDTQYF | TRBJ2-3 | . | TRBV7-9 | .
TGCAGTGCTAGAGTAGACAGGGTGGGAGAAAAACTGTTTTTT | CSARVDRVGEKLFF | TRBJ1-4 | TRBD1 | TRBV20-1 | .
TGTGCCAGCGCAAACTCCTACAATGAGCAGTTCTTC | CASANSYNEQFF | TRBJ2-1 | . | TRBV9 | .
TGCAGCGTACTCACTAGCGGGGGGTACGAGCAGTACTTC | CSVLTSGGYEQYF | TRBJ2-7 | TRBD2 | TRBV29-1 | .
TGTGCCAGCAGCGCCACTAGTCCCCAGCAGTTCTTC | CASSATSPQQFF | TRBJ2-1 | . | TRBV7-6 | once
TGTGCCAGCAGCGCTAGCGGGCTTGGGGGTGAGCAGTTCTTC | CASSASGLGGEQFF | TRBJ2-1 | TRBD2 | TRBV7-9 | once
TGCAGTGCTACAGACAGGGGCAATCAGCCCCAGCATTTT | CSATDRGNQPQHF | TRBJ1-5 | TRBD1 | TRBV20-1 | .
TGTGCCAGCCTCGGGACAGGGAATTCCAAGGAGCAGTTCTTC | CASLGTGNSKEQFF | TRBJ2-1 | TRBD1 | TRBV12-3/TRBV12-4 | once
TGTGCCAGCAGTTACCTAACTGACCCTTCAGGAGAGACCCAGTACTTC | CASSYLTDPSGETQYF | TRBJ2-5 | . | TRBV6-6 | .
TGCGCCAGCCGCGTTGGGGACAGGAGATGGAATGAGCAGTTCTTC | CASRVGDRRWNEQFF | TRBJ2-1 | TRBD1 | TRBV5-1 | .
TGCAGTGCTACAGGGGGCGCCCAGGGGTCATACGGCGAGCAGTACTTC | CSATGGAQGSYGEQYF | TRBJ2-7 | TRBD1 | TRBV20-1 | .
TGTGCCAGCAGCCCGTCGGTGACAGCGGCCCACGAGCAGTACTTC | CASSPSVTAAHEQYF | TRBJ2-7 | . | TRBV7-2 | .
TGCAGCGTTGAAGATCTAGCCCGTGGTACAGATACGCAGTATTTT | CSVEDLARGTDTQYF | TRBJ2-3 | . | TRBV29-1 | once
TGTGCCAGCAGTTTTAGGACATTCGGTACGGGTGGCTACACCTTC | CASSFRTFGTGGYTF | TRBJ1-2 | . | TRBV28 | .
TGTGCCAGCAGACGAGAGGGGCACAATGAGCAGTTCTTC | CASRREGHNEQFF | TRBJ2-1 | . | TRBV11-2 | .
TGTGCCAGCAGTTATAACAGGGCGAATGAGCAGTTCTTC | CASSYNRANEQFF | TRBJ2-1 | . | TRBV6-6 | .
TGTGCCAGCAATAACGCGCCCGCGTTTGGGGACACCTTC | CASNNAPAFGDTF | TRBJ1-2 | . | TRBV2 | .
TGTGCCAGCAGTTTGAACGGGGAGACCTACGAGCAGTACTTC | CASSLNGETYEQYF | TRBJ2-7 | . | TRBV27 | .
TGCAGTGCTAGTGGGGGCGGTGAAGCTTTCTTT | CSASGGGEAFF | TRBJ1-1 | . | TRBV20-1 | .
TGCAGTGCCAGTCTCGGGGGGCGTAATAATTCACCCCTCCACTTT | CSASLGGRNNSPLHF | TRBJ1-6 | . | TRBV20-1 | .
TGTGCCGGGGGGGACAGTTTGAACACTGAAGCTTTCTTT | CAGGDSLNTEAFF | TRBJ1-1 | TRBD1 | TRBV11-2 | once
TGTGCCAGCAGTTTGACTAGCGGGGGGGCCTACAATGAGCAGTTCTTC | CASSLTSGGAYNEQFF | TRBJ2-1 | TRBD2 | TRBV28 | few
TGTGCCATCAGGCGGGGTGCGGGGGGCAATCAAGAGACCCAGTACTTC | CAIRRGAGGNQETQYF | TRBJ2-5 | TRBD2 | TRBV10-3 | .
TGTGCCAGCTCACCGACTCGGGGCAGGGGAAACACTGAAGCTTTCTTT | CASSPTRGRGNTEAFF | TRBJ1-1 | . | TRBV18 | .
TGTGCCAGCAGCCAAGATGCGGGTGGTGCCCAGTACTTC | CASSQDAGGAQYF | TRBJ2-5 | . | TRBV14 | .
TGTGCCAGCAGCTTGGGAAGGGGACTAGTCCATGAGACCCAGTACTTC | CASSLGRGLVHETQYF | TRBJ2-5 | TRBD2 | TRBV7-8 | once
TGTGCCAGCATGAGAAATTCCGAGACCGGGACTACCTACGAGCAGTACTTC | CASMRNSETGTTYEQYF | TRBJ2-7 | TRBD2 | TRBV2 | few
TGTGCCAGCAGCCCCTCCGGGCGAAGATATAATTCACCCCTCCACTTT | CASSPSGRRYNSPLHF | TRBJ1-6 | . | TRBV6-1 | .